These 16 T cell receptor beta chains share one sample of origin, sequenced in a study of T cell responses to AZD1222 COVID-19 vaccine. Clones were read by immunoSEQ multiplex PCR, and TCRdb kept only the in-frame ones, dropping some. This sample has 150,000 or so clones, with approximately 94% found just once. The sequencing here drew on peripheral blood, taken on day 0 of AZD1222 vaccination. These receptors came from an adult in good health.

This chain joins TRBV5-1 and TRBJ2-7; maybe TRBD2 (5 bases). The germline CDR1 and CDR2 sequences are SGHRS and YFSETQ. This CDR3 has 13 residues. Between the trimmed V and J ends, which lost 3 bases and 3 bases, there was a span of 10 bases. The CDR3 is CASSSPGNYEQYF. CDR3 coding DNA: TGCGCCAGCAGCTCGCCGGGAAACTACGAGCAGTACTTC.

The genes are TRBV19 and TRBJ2-3, with 8 bases aligning to TRBD2. This CDR3 region has 13 residues. The V gene end was trimmed by 9 bases and the J gene end by 4 bases; junction bases not matched to a gene: 6. Germline V gives CDR1 LNHDA, CDR2 SQIVND (reference sequence). CDR3 nucleotides: TGTGCCAGCCTAGCGGGTGAGGCAGATACGCAGTATTTT. Its translation: CASLAGEADTQYF. Full variable domain (missing parts from reference TRBV19 and TRBJ2-3): DGGITQSPKYLFRKEGQNVTLSCEQNLNHDAMYWYRQDPGQGLRLIYYSQIVNDFQKGDIAEGYSVSREKKESFPLTVTSAQKNPTAFYLCASLAGEADTQYFGPGTRLTVL.

This chain connects TRBV6-4 to TRBJ1-1; D possibly corresponds to TRBD1 (5 bases). Per the germline V gene, CDR1 is MRHNA and CDR2 is SNTAGT. V gave up 4 bases and J gave up 0 bases, with 12 bases separating them. The CDR3 has 15 residues. CDR3 nucleotides: TGTGCCAGCAGTGCTGGGGGGGGGTTGAACACTGAAGCTTTCTTT. This translates into CASSAGGGLNTEAFF.

V usage is TRBV6-5 and J usage is TRBJ2-1, with TRBD1 matching 7 bases. From germline, CDR1 is MNHEY and CDR2 SVGAGI. V lost 2 bases to trimming and J lost 0 bases; unmatched junction nucleotides: 1. The CDR3 extends over 15 amino acids. CDR3 protein: CASSYDRASYNEQFF. CDR3 bases: TGTGCCAGCAGTTACGACAGGGCCTCCTACAATGAGCAGTTCTTC.

The chain recombines TRBV28 with TRBJ1-4; unclear D gene. The V gene lost 8 bases and the J gene lost 7 bases, with 11 bases spanning the gap. Germline V lookup: CDR1 MDHEN, CDR2 SYDVKM. The CDR3 has 12 residues. DNA for the CDR3: TGTGCCAGCGGTCAGGCAGCTGAAAAACTGTTTTTT. Its protein product is CASGQAAEKLFF.

On this clone itself: Different DNA sequences within this sample yield the same CDR3. J is TRBJ2-7 and V is TRBV10-3, with 9 bases lining up with TRBD1. After removal of 0 bases from V and 5 bases from J, the junction contained 5 bases not matched to a gene. Per the germline V gene, CDR1 is ENHRY and CDR2 is SYGVKD. CDR3 length: 15 amino acids. DNA for the CDR3: TGTGCCATCAGTGAGTCGATGGACAGGGGTCACGAGCAGTACTTC. It encodes CAISESMDRGHEQYF.

J is TRBJ2-1 and V is TRBV27, with 11 bases identical to TRBD2. This CDR3 contains 16 residues. V trimming: 0 bases; J trimming: 5 bases; junction bases outside the gene matches: 3. Germline V CDR1 and CDR2: MNHEY, SMNVEV (reference sequence). The CDR3, as DNA: TGTGCCAGCAGTTTATCACTAGCGGGGGTGAACAATGAGCAGTTCTTC. It yields the protein CASSLSLAGVNNEQFF.

This chain links TRBV5-4 with TRBJ2-2; TRBD2 matches at 9 bases. CDR1 and CDR2 (germline): SGHNT, YYREEE (reference sequence). With V trimmed by 4 bases and J by 4 bases, 11 bases remained unmatched. The CDR3 has 17 residues. CDR3 loop: CASSPTLGRGGTGELFF. The CDR3 DNA follows: TGTGCCAGCAGCCCCACGTTGGGGCGGGGGGGCACCGGGGAGCTGTTTTTT.

V is TRBV5-1 and J is TRBJ2-2, with D perhaps matching TRBD1 or TRBD2 (5 bases each). CDR1 and CDR2 (germline): SGHRS, YFSETQ. V lost 0 bases and J lost 1, with 10 bases in between. This CDR3 is built from 16 residues. CDR3: CASSLAGGVNTGELFF. CDR3 sequence (DNA): TGCGCCAGCAGCTTGGCTGGGGGAGTGAACACCGGGGAGCTGTTTTTT.

In its sample, this clone was seen once. V usage is TRBV3-1 (or the pseudogene TRBV3-2) and J usage is TRBJ1-1, with no clear D. From germline, CDR1 is LGHDT and CDR2 YNNKEL (reference sequence). Trimming pared 1 base from V and 2 bases from J, leaving 5 bases between. CDR3 length: 13 residues. CDR3 nucleotides: TGTGCCAGCAGCCAAGGAGAAAACACTGAAGCTTTCTTT. Protein product: CASSQGENTEAFF.

This chain joins TRBV27 and TRBJ2-5; tentative D call: TRBD2 (6 bases). V lost 8 bases and J 1 base, leaving 14 bases between the germline ends. Looked up from germline, CDR1 is MNHEY and CDR2 is SMNVEV (reference sequence). The CDR3 is made up of 14 amino acids. CDR3 loop: CASRGMGPQETQYF. DNA of the CDR3: TGTGCCAGCCGGGGGATGGGACCCCAAGAGACCCAGTACTTC.

The chain combines TRBV5-1 with TRBJ1-1; TRBD1 matches 8 bases. V lost 4 bases, J lost 5 bases, and 13 bases stayed unmatched. The V gene's germline CDR1 is SGHRS and CDR2 YFSETQ. The CDR3 length is 16 residues. The CDR3 sequence is CASSTGRRGRTTEAFF. The DNA of the CDR3 is TGCGCCAGCAGCACAGGCCGCAGGGGGCGAACTACTGAAGCTTTCTTT.

The chain couples TRBV6-1 to TRBJ1-5; no clear D gene. The CDR3 has 15 residues. Germline CDR1 and CDR2: MNHNS and SASEGT. V lost 2 bases to trimming and J lost 1 base, with 9 bases between them. The CDR3 is CASSELGRSNQPQHF. The CDR3, as DNA: TGTGCCAGCAGTGAATTAGGGCGGAGCAATCAGCCCCAGCATTTT.

This chain uses TRBV2 with TRBJ1-5; TRBD1 aligns across 8 bases. Germline assignment: CDR1 SNHLY and CDR2 FYNNEI. Germline trimming cut 6 bases from V and 5 bases from J; bases unmatched to any gene: 3. The CDR3 has 13 amino acids. The CDR3 here is CASRGDRYQPQHF. The CDR3 DNA sequence: TGTGCCAGCAGAGGGGACAGGTATCAGCCCCAGCATTTT. The whole variable domain, filled in from reference TRBV2 and TRBJ1-5, reads EPEVTQTPSHQVTQMGQEVILRCVPISNHLYFYWYRQILGQKVEFLVSFYNNEISEKSEIFDDQFSVERPDGSNFTLKIRSTKLEDSAMYFCASRGDRYQPQHFGDGTRLSIL.

The chain uses TRBV19 and TRBJ1-1; D ambiguous. V was trimmed by 2 bases and J by 1 base, leaving 5 bases between them. Germline CDR1 and CDR2: LNHDA and SQIVND (reference sequence). CDR3 size: 13 residues. The CDR3 loop reads CASSIRANTEAFF. CDR3 in DNA: TGTGCCAGTAGTATACGAGCGAACACTGAAGCTTTCTTT.

This rearrangement joins TRBV7-3 to TRBJ1-1; no clear D. The CDR3 extends over 13 amino acids. V shed 3 bases and J shed 5 bases, with 10 bases lying between them. Germline V gene data show CDR1 as SGHTA and CDR2 as FQGTGA. CDR3 DNA: TGTGCCAGCAGCTTTCTCGGTCAGACTGAAGCTTTCTTT. It is translated as CASSFLGQTEAFF.